This T cell receptor beta chain was captured by sequencing in a study of shared clonotypes between healthy human individuals. Study-wide results and caveats: Clonotypes shared by all four sorted-subset donors had higher generation probabilities than non-shared clonotypes. Clonotype sharing levels among donors were expected to vary with sequencing depth. The study generally estimated greater richness for naive than memory subsets.

The germline gives CDR1 SEHNR, CDR2 FQNEAQ (reference sequence). The CDR3 has 15 residues. With 0 bases removed from V and 4 bases from J, the gap between germline ends came to 10 bases. The method was immunoSEQ multiplex PCR; TCRdb's version includes in-frame clones alone and lacks a portion of them. The table lists under 1 million clones, nearly 95% of them singletons, with 20% to 30% in the top ten. There are a few counts of this clone. Antigen unknown. CD45RO negativity and positive selection for CCR7 defined naive CD8 cells, a population that excluded terminally differentiated effector memory CD45RA+ cells. Every contributor of samples was a Caucasian grown-up residing in Nashville, Tennessee.

The TCR comes from a man aged 25-45 years in good health. This sequence joins TRBV7-9 and TRBJ2-1, with D possibly matching TRBD2 (5 bases). Sequencing was carried out using naive CD8+ T cells sorted from blood. The CDR3 coding sequence is TGTGCCAGCAGCTTAGCCGCTAGCTGGTACAATGAGCAGTTCTTC. Translation gives CASSLAASWYNEQFF.